This T cell receptor (beta chain) was retrieved from a study of vaccination and CD4 T cells after COVID-19. This CDR3 spans 16 amino acids. With 6 bases clipped from V and 2 bases from J, the junction kept 11 bases outside the gene matches. Germline CDR1 reads LNHDA; CDR2 reads SQIVND (reference sequence). TCRdb reprocessed the PCR reads with MiXCR, giving one entry per CDR3 protein. The sample consists of approximately 19,000 distinct CDR3 sequences, approximately 67% of them appearing once. The chain recombines TRBV19 with TRBJ2-3, with 7 bases fitting TRBD2. This TCR was recovered from a human donor who had recovered from COVID-19. The sequencing used CD4+ T cells from blood, collected before SARS-CoV-2 vaccination. CDR3 sequence reads: CASSGVLADNTDTQYF. CDR3 DNA sequence: TGTGCCAGTAGCGGCGTCCTAGCGGACAACACAGATACGCAGTATTTT.